The clone carrying this T cell receptor beta chain was detected many times. The data are from a study of identical twins. All donors were healthy, and all were Caucasian. A universal primer site was added by template switching, and unique molecular identifiers were carried by the cDNA. TCRdb fed the 5' RACE reads into MiXCR, producing one record per CDR3 protein. The sample carries a few hundred thousand distinct CDR3 sequences, over 8.5% recorded once. The CDR3 has 12 residues. V lost 3 bases and J 12 bases, leaving 14 bases between the germline ends. The germline V gene encodes CDR1 ENHRY and CDR2 SYGVKD. These data also formed part of another study, on yellow fever vaccine responses in identical twins.

V gene TRBV10-3 combines with J gene TRBJ1-1; D unresolved. The origin of this receptor is a woman under 30 in good health. Material: PBMCs. The CDR3 DNA reads TGTGCCATCAGTGATCCTTCTTCGGGTCCTTTCTTT. As protein: CAISDPSSGPFF.